The 12 T cell receptor beta chains reported below all come from one sample, sequenced in a study of blood T cell repertoires in COVID-19. TCRdb keeps only in-frame clones here, not all; method: immunoSEQ multiplex PCR. The data hold over 150,000 clones, with 70% to 90% observed a single time. Sequencing used peripheral blood. The receptors here all came from a woman in her sixties or seventies with COVID-19, enrolled during active disease.

The J gene is TRBJ2-5, the V gene TRBV30; the match to TRBD1 covers 8 bases. The CDR3 is 14 amino acids. The V gene end was trimmed by 5 bases and the J gene end by 4 bases; junction bases not matched to a gene: 9. Germline V gene sequence: CDR1 GTSNPN, CDR2 SVGIG (reference sequence). In nucleotides, the CDR3 is TGTGCCTGGGGGCGGGGACAGGAGTCAGAGACCCAGTACTTC. Its translation is CAWGRGQESETQYF.

This chain connects TRBV13 to TRBJ2-5, with TRBD1 identical over 7 bases. The CDR3 totals 18 residues. From germline, CDR1 is PRHDT and CDR2 FYEKMQ (reference sequence). Losses at the gene ends were 1 base for V and 5 bases for J; bases not matched to a gene: 16. The CDR3 is CASSLAAGTERARETQYF. In DNA form, the CDR3 reads TGTGCCAGCAGCTTAGCAGCTGGGACAGAACGCGCCCGGGAGACCCAGTACTTC.

The chain links TRBV18 to TRBJ1-5; D gene unclear. This CDR3 contains 16 residues. The V end lost 3 bases, the J end lost 0 bases, and 12 bases lay between the germline ends. Per the germline V gene, CDR1 is KGHSH and CDR2 is LQKENI. This CDR3 reads CASSPNVADSNQPQHF. The CDR3 coding sequence is TGTGCCAGCTCACCCAATGTAGCCGATAGCAATCAGCCCCAGCATTTT.

The chain is built from TRBV9 and TRBJ1-2, with TRBD1 as a possible D gene (5 bases). This CDR3 comprises 14 residues. Germline lookup yields CDR1 SGDLS and CDR2 YYNGEE. The V end was cut by 8 bases, the J end by 0 bases, with 14 bases between. The CDR3 DNA sequence: TGTGCCAGTAAGGAAACAGGAACTAACTATGGCTACACCTTC. It codes for CASKETGTNYGYTF.

This chain connects TRBV6-1 to TRBJ1-5; no clear D gene. CDR3 length equals 14 residues. Germline CDR1 is MNHNS and CDR2 is SASEGT. With 1 base removed from V and 0 bases from J, the gap between germline ends came to 4 bases. Written as DNA, the CDR3 is TGTGCCAGCAGTGAAGTCGGTAGCAATCAGCCCCAGCATTTT. Its protein is CASSEVGSNQPQHF.

The chain employs TRBV28 and TRBJ1-2; D remains unclear. V was trimmed by 4 bases and J by 4 bases, leaving 22 bases between them. This CDR3 contains 17 residues. Germline V gene lookup returns CDR1 MDHEN and CDR2 SYDVKM. As DNA, the CDR3 is TGTGCCAGCAGTTCCCCGGAAGTTCGCAGTAGCGCCTATGGCTACACCTTC. It encodes CASSSPEVRSSAYGYTF.

This clone was picked up a small number of times. The V call is TRBV15, the J call TRBJ2-5; D not certain. The ends were cut back, 0 bases at V and 9 bases at J, with 8 bases in the middle. Looked up from germline, CDR1 is LNHNV and CDR2 is YYDKDF (reference sequence). The CDR3 runs 12 residues. The CDR3: CATSRDRTSQYF. CDR3 bases: TGTGCCACCAGCAGAGATAGAACGTCCCAGTACTTC.

The chain joins TRBV3-1 (or the pseudogene TRBV3-2) to TRBJ2-1, with a possible D match to TRBD2 (5 bases). V was cut by 5 bases and J by 4 bases, with 12 bases left in between. This CDR3 is 14 amino acids long. Per the germline V gene, CDR1 is LGHDT and CDR2 is YNNKEL (reference sequence). This CDR3 reads CASSFREQYNEQFF. Here the CDR3 DNA reads TGTGCCAGCAGCTTCCGGGAACAATACAATGAGCAGTTCTTC.

The gene calls are TRBV10-1 and TRBJ2-1; the D gene is possibly TRBD2 (7 bases). This CDR3 is built from 15 residues. V was pared by 5 bases and J by 7 bases, with 18 bases between. CDR1 and CDR2 from the germline V gene are WNHNN and SYGVQD (reference sequence). Here the CDR3 reads CASSRRGGGPNEQFF. In DNA form, the CDR3 reads TGCGCCAGCAGTCGCAGAGGGGGAGGGCCGAATGAGCAGTTCTTC.

This chain connects TRBV19 to TRBJ2-2; D remains ambiguous. V shed 3 bases and J shed 1 base, with 9 bases lying between them. Germline lookup yields CDR1 LNHDA and CDR2 SQIVND (reference sequence). The CDR3 loop spans 15 amino acids. The CDR3 here is CASSIFLLNTGELFF. CDR3 DNA sequence: TGTGCCAGTAGTATTTTCTTACTGAACACCGGGGAGCTGTTTTTT. The full variable domain, with the rest looked up from reference TRBV19 and TRBJ2-2, is DGGITQSPKYLFRKEGQNVTLSCEQNLNHDAMYWYRQDPGQGLRLIYYSQIVNDFQKGDIAEGYSVSREKKESFPLTVTSAQKNPTAFYLCASSIFLLNTGELFFGEGSRLTVL.

The J gene is TRBJ2-5, the V gene TRBV5-1, with D possibly matching TRBD1 (7 bases). V was cut by 2 bases and J by 4 bases, with 12 bases left in between. Germline-derived CDR1 and CDR2 are SGHRS and YFSETQ. This CDR3 region has 14 residues. In DNA form, the CDR3 reads TGCGCCAGCAGCTTAGGAGGGGGCGTAGAGACCCAGTACTTC. Protein: CASSLGGGVETQYF.

The V gene is TRBV19, the J gene TRBJ1-3; D is perhaps TRBD1 (6 bases). Between the trimmed V and J ends, which lost 7 bases and 0 bases, there was a span of 16 bases. The CDR3 is made up of 16 amino acids. Germline-derived CDR1 and CDR2 are LNHDA and SQIVND (reference sequence). CDR3 in DNA: TGTGCCAGTACGGGGCAGGACAGCATCTCTGGAAACACCATATATTTT. Its protein product is CASTGQDSISGNTIYF.